This T cell receptor (beta chain) was retrieved from a study of T cell responses to AZD1222 COVID-19 vaccine. Note on this clone: No antigen is known for it.

Study outcomes and limitations: The study sampled repertoires only after the peak T cell response.

This table comes from immunoSEQ multiplex PCR, and its TCRdb copy is limited to in-frame clones, with some not included. The sample comprises 150,000 to 200,000 clones, more than 75% of which are singletons, and roughly 26% rests with the top ten. The sample was peripheral blood, taken 28 days after the second AZD1222 dose. The origin of this receptor is an adult who received the AZD1222 COVID-19 vaccine.

CDR3 nucleotide sequence: TGTGCCAGCAGCGTAGTCGGCTCTGGGGCCAACGTCCTGACTTTC. It codes for CASSVVGSGANVLTF. This sequence joins TRBV9 and TRBJ2-6, with D hard to call. V shed 0 bases and J shed 0 bases, with 4 bases lying between them. This CDR3 region has 15 residues. Germline CDR1 is SGDLS and CDR2 is YYNGEE.